This paragraph covers one T cell receptor (beta chain) sequence. Its antigen is not known. This sample stems from a study of Ad26.COV2.S vaccination and SARS-CoV-2 variants. The treatment is: around 19 received Ad26.COV2.S at low or high dose, single or two shots; about 5 received placebo; per-sample allocation not given. Sampling occurred on day 63 after the first vaccine or placebo injection. An adult of 18-55 years in Boston served as donor. Germline V gene lookup returns CDR1 SGHDN and CDR2 FVKESK. The CDR3 covers 13 residues. V gave up 0 bases and J gave up 1 base, with 3 bases separating them. Libraries were prepared by immunoSEQ multiplex PCR; TCRdb keeps only in-frame clonotypes and omits some of them. Among some 340,000 clones listed, approximately 86% were seen once. Regarding the study as a whole: There was a possibility that the TCR breadth and depth analyses underestimated total T cell responses.

This receptor was obtained from a person aged 18 to 59 who received the Ad26.COV2.S COVID-19 vaccine or a placebo. This sample comprised peripheral blood, obtained in a trial of Ad26.COV2.S vaccine versus placebo. This chain links TRBV14 with TRBJ1-1; D is undetermined. CDR3 protein: CASSQEGNTEAFF. As DNA, the CDR3 is TGTGCCAGCAGCCAAGAAGGGAACACTGAAGCTTTCTTT.